A single sample gave rise to the 6 T cell receptor beta chains below, sequenced in a study of human T cells and chemical hapten exposure. Time point noted: healthy volunteer bleed at 6 weeks. Unfractionated whole blood was the source of the extracted total RNA. TCRdb processed the RACE reads anew with MiXCR; each CDR3 protein has one entry. The sample yields around 80,000 distinct CDR3 sequences, approximately 8% seen once. Sequencing input: whole blood. The receptors were sampled from a male donor in good health. Some clones in this sample may be carry-over from other donors' samples.

The J gene is TRBJ2-4, the V gene TRBV20-1; D is perhaps TRBD1 (6 bases). CDR3 length equals 15 residues. V dropped 4 bases and J dropped 3 bases, with 16 bases sitting between them. CDR1 is DFQATT and CDR2 is SNEGSKA in the germline V gene (reference sequence). The CDR3, as DNA: TGCAGTGCTACCCCTCTGGGGGCAGTCAAAAACATTCAGTACTTC. Protein sequence: CSATPLGAVKNIQYF.

The genes are TRBV18 and TRBJ1-1; 7 bases align to TRBD1. CDR1 is KGHSH, CDR2 LQKENI, per germline. V gave up 0 bases and J gave up 0 bases; unmatched junction bases: 1. CDR3 length: 15 residues. The CDR3 DNA reads TGTGCCAGCTCACCACCGGGACAGCTGAACACTGAAGCTTTCTTT. Protein product: CASSPPGQLNTEAFF.

This clonotype has only a few counts. The chain carries TRBV29-1 and TRBJ2-7; D unresolved. CDR1 is SQVTM and CDR2 is ANQGSEA in the germline V gene. V dropped 1 base and J dropped 2 bases, with 9 bases sitting between them. The CDR3 spans 13 residues. CDR3 nucleotides: TGCAGCGTTGAAGGACCCAAGGCCTACGAGCAGTACTTC. Translated, it gives CSVEGPKAYEQYF.

This clonotype was counted between two and nine times. The chain couples TRBV2 to TRBJ2-1; D possibly corresponds to TRBD1 (6 bases). V lost 8 bases to trimming and J lost 6 bases, with 17 bases between them. Germline V gene sequence: CDR1 SNHLY, CDR2 FYNNEI. This CDR3 region has 14 residues. CDR3 region: CASFSQGNVNEQFF. The DNA for the CDR3 is TGTGCCAGCTTTTCCCAGGGGAATGTCAATGAGCAGTTCTTC.

The chain recombines TRBV7-2 with TRBJ1-3; D is unresolved. In germline, CDR1 is SGHTA, CDR2 FQGNSA. The germline V and J ends were trimmed by 1 base and 0 bases, with 7 bases remaining between them. This CDR3 contains 15 residues. CDR3 sequence reads: CASSLVGSSGNTIYF. CDR3 nucleotides: TGTGCCAGCAGCTTAGTGGGATCCTCTGGAAACACCATATATTTT.

The gene calls are TRBV6-1 and TRBJ2-7; 7 nucleotides agree with TRBD2. The V and J ends lost 9 bases and 2 bases, in that order; junction bases with no gene match: 10. The germline CDR1 and CDR2 sequences are MNHNS and SASEGT. The CDR3 contains 14 residues. The DNA for the CDR3 is TGTGCCAGTAAGAAGAGCGGGGTCCCCTACGAGCAGTACTTC. It yields the protein CASKKSGVPYEQYF.